These 9 T cell receptor beta chains originate from one sample sequenced in a study of OX40 agonist ivuxolimab in advanced cancers. The table came from immunoSEQ multiplex PCR; TCRdb's copy has only in-frame clones and leaves some out. The sample contains 55,000 to 75,000 clones, roughly nine tenths of which appear only once. The specimen comprised CD4+ or CD8+ T cells sorted from blood, sampled in a trial of the OX40 agonist ivuxolimab. These receptor sequences come from an adult with an advanced solid tumor such as melanoma, head and neck, liver or kidney cancer.

V is TRBV5-4 and J is TRBJ1-6; D gene ambiguous. Trimming took 0 bases from V and 7 from J, leaving 8 bases between them. Germline CDR1 reads SGHNT; CDR2 reads YYREEE (reference sequence). The CDR3 has 14 residues. CDR3 DNA sequence: TGTGCCAGCAGCTTGGGCCTTTCGAATTCACCCCTCCACTTT. Its translation is CASSLGLSNSPLHF.

This clone has a single count. This chain uses TRBV15 with TRBJ1-4; possibly TRBD1 for D (5 bases). Trimming pared 4 bases from V and 0 bases from J, leaving 9 bases between. This CDR3 contains 15 residues. Germline V gene lookup returns CDR1 LNHNV and CDR2 YYDKDF (reference sequence). CDR3 region: CATSTGGATNEKLFF. CDR3 DNA: TGTGCCACCAGCACCGGGGGGGCAACTAATGAAAAACTGTTTTTT.

This clone was observed a few times. The chain combines TRBV6-1 with TRBJ1-1; TRBD1 matches 7 bases. Trimming took 7 bases from V and 4 from J; bases not matched to a gene: 9. CDR3 size: 14 residues. Germline CDR1 is MNHNS and CDR2 is SASEGT. CDR3 protein: CASKIQGGGTEAFF. The DNA for the CDR3 is TGTGCCAGCAAAATCCAGGGGGGAGGCACTGAAGCTTTCTTT.

The J gene is TRBJ2-7, the V gene TRBV9, with 10 bases identical to TRBD2. Germline-derived CDR1 and CDR2 are SGDLS and YYNGEE. The trim removed 4 bases at V and 0 bases at J, leaving 25 bases unmatched. The CDR3 is 22 residues long. The DNA of the CDR3 is TGTGCCAGCAGCTCATGTTGGGGGGAGGGGTCCCCACTAGCGGGACCCTCCTACGAGCAGTACTTC. It translates to CASSSCWGEGSPLAGPSYEQYF.

This clone appeared a single time. The V gene is TRBV7-9, the J gene TRBJ1-2, with 9 bases that match TRBD1. Per germline, CDR1 SEHNR and CDR2 FQNEAQ (reference sequence). The J segment lost 4 bases and the V segment lost 0 bases, leaving 3 bases of the junction unmatched. The CDR3 length is 15 residues. The DNA for the CDR3 is TGTGCCAGCAGCTTAGCAGGGACAGGGTTCTATGGCTACACCTTC. Residues: CASSLAGTGFYGYTF.

V gene TRBV7-8 combines with J gene TRBJ2-3; D remains ambiguous. The germline CDR1 and CDR2 sequences are SGHVS and FQNEAQ. The CDR3 contains 17 residues. V lost 5 bases and J 2 bases, leaving 20 bases between the germline ends. CDR3 in amino acids: CASSRLAVLPNTDTQYF. CDR3 sequence (DNA): TGTGCCAGCAGCCGGCTCGCCGTTCTACCTAACACAGATACGCAGTATTTT.

The genes are TRBV19 and TRBJ2-1; no clear D. Trimming took off 6 bases at V and 10 bases at J, with 13 bases between the two ends. Germline V gene sequence: CDR1 LNHDA, CDR2 SQIVND (reference sequence). The CDR3 totals 12 residues. CDR3 in amino acids: CASSPDRLEQFF. The CDR3 bases are TGTGCCAGTAGCCCGGACCGATTAGAGCAGTTCTTC.

J is TRBJ2-1 and V is TRBV28, with 8 bases that match TRBD2. The J segment lost 4 bases and the V segment lost 1 base, leaving 6 bases of the junction unmatched. CDR1 is MDHEN, CDR2 SYDVKM, per germline. There are 16 residues in the CDR3. For the CDR3, the DNA is TGTGCCAGCAGTTTATTCCTAGCGGGCCGATACAATGAGCAGTTCTTC. It yields the protein CASSLFLAGRYNEQFF. Looking up the rest from reference TRBV28 and TRBJ2-1 gives the full variable domain: DVKVTQSSRYLVKRTGEKVFLECVQDMDHENMFWYRQDPGLGLRLIYFSYDVKMKEKGDIPEGYSVSREKKERFSLILESASTNQTSMYLCASSLFLAGRYNEQFFGPGTRLTVL.

The gene calls are TRBV4-1 and TRBJ2-2; perhaps TRBD1 as D (7 bases). Trimming pared 3 bases from V and 2 bases from J, leaving 10 bases between. Germline loops: CDR1 MGHRA, CDR2 YSYEKL. The CDR3 length is 15 residues. The CDR3, as DNA: TGCGCCAGCAGCCATCAGGGGGGAAACACCGGGGAGCTGTTTTTT. Translating gives CASSHQGGNTGELFF.